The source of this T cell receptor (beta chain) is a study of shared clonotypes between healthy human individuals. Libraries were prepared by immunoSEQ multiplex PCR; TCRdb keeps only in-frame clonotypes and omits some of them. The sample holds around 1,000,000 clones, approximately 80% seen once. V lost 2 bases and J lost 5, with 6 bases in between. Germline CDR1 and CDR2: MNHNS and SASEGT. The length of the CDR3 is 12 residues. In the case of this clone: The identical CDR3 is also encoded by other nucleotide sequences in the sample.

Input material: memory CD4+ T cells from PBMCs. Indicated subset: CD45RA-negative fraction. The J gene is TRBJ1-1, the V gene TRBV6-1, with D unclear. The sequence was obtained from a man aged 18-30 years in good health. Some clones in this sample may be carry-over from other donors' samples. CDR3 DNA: TGTGCCAGCAGTGAACGACGGACTGAAGCTTTCTTT. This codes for CASSERRTEAFF.